A selection of T cell receptor beta chains follows, all from one sample in a study of memory CD4+ T cells and cytomegalovirus serostatus. Clones were read by immunoSEQ multiplex PCR, and TCRdb kept only the in-frame ones, dropping some. The repertoire consists of tens of thousands of clones, with more than 75% occurring once and the leading ten covering 4% to 5%. Sequencing was carried out using memory CD4+ T cells from blood. Every receptor here comes from an adult in good health and CMV-seropositive. Both conserved end residues are part of each CDR3. A D gene is named only where the DNA matches it firmly. Only part of the rows carry a size: once, few, many, or a class if the clone is expanded.

>TRBJ1-4|13|.|.|TRBV10-3
CAISPKKGEKLFF
TGTGCCATCAGTCCTAAGAAGGGGGAAAAACTGTTTTTT
>TRBJ1-2|15|.|.|TRBV6-6
CASSYRKDPPGGYTF
TGTGCCAGCAGTTACCGCAAGGACCCACCCGGGGGCTACACCTTC
>TRBJ2-3|13|.|.|TRBV19
CASSNMIRDTQYF
TGTGCCAGTAGCAATATGATTCGGGATACGCAGTATTTT
>TRBJ2-5|12|.|.|TRBV29-1
CSVRQVQETQYF
TGCAGCGTCAGACAGGTTCAAGAGACCCAGTACTTC
>TRBJ2-5|13|.|TRBD1|TRBV28
CASNQDRAETQYF
TGTGCCAGCAACCAGGACAGGGCGGAGACCCAGTACTTC
>TRBJ2-5|16|.|TRBD2|TRBV10-3
CAISDPPGGLQETQYF
TGTGCCATCAGTGACCCCCCGGGAGGACTCCAAGAGACCCAGTACTTC
>TRBJ1-1|16|.|.|TRBV10-1
CASSESQGVLNTEAFF
TGCGCCAGCAGTGAGAGTCAGGGCGTGTTGAACACTGAAGCTTTCTTT
>TRBJ1-1|10|.|.|TRBV10-1
CASSGAEAFF
TGCGCCAGCTCCGGCGCAGAAGCTTTCTTT
>TRBJ2-3|18|.|.|TRBV28
CASSSFRLVERVSDTQYF
TGTGCCAGCAGTTCGTTTCGACTAGTCGAACGGGTTTCAGATACGCAGTATTTT
>TRBJ1-6|15|.|.|TRBV5-6
CASSLVGGDGSPLHF
TGTGCCAGCAGCTTGGTGGGGGGGGACGGTTCACCCCTCCACTTT
>TRBJ1-1|16|once|.|TRBV18
CASSPETANLGTEAFF
TGTGCCAGCTCACCAGAGACAGCGAATCTTGGCACTGAAGCTTTCTTT
>TRBJ2-6|13|.|.|TRBV6-5
CASRGEGANVLTF
TGTGCCAGCCGAGGTGAGGGGGCCAACGTCCTGACTTTC
>TRBJ1-5|19|.|TRBD1|TRBV12-5
CASGLSIDRQGGSNQPQHF
TGTGCTAGTGGTTTGTCCATCGATCGACAGGGCGGGAGCAATCAGCCCCAGCATTTT
>TRBJ2-3|11|.|.|TRBV2
CASSRADTQYF
TGTGCCAGCAGTCGTGCAGATACGCAGTATTTT
>TRBJ2-5|13|.|.|TRBV7-2
CASSLARQETQYF
TGTGCCAGCAGCTTAGCCCGGCAAGAGACCCAGTACTTC
>TRBJ2-7|14|.|.|TRBV7-9
CASSGRGRGYEQYF
TGTGCCAGCAGCGGGCGGGGACGAGGCTACGAGCAGTACTTC
>TRBJ1-1|13|few|.|TRBV28
CASTSDGNTEAFF
TGTGCCAGCACCTCCGACGGGAACACTGAAGCTTTCTTT